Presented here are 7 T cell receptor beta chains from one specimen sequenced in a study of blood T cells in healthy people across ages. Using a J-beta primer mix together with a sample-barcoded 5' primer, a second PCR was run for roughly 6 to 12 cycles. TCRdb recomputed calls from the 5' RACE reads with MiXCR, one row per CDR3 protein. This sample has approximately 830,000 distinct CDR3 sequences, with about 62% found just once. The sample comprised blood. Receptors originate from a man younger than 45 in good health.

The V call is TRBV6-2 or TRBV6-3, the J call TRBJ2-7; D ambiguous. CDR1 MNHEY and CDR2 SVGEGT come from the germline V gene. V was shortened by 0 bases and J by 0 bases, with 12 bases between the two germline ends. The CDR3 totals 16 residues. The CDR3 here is CASSYSTRFPSYEQYF. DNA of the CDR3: TGTGCCAGCAGTTACTCGACCAGGTTCCCCTCCTACGAGCAGTACTTC.

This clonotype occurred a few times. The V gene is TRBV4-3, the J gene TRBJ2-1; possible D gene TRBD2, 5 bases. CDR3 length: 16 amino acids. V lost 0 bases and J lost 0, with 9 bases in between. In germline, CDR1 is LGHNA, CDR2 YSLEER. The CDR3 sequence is CASSQEPSSSYNEQFF. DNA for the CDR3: TGCGCCAGCAGCCAAGAACCTAGCAGCTCCTACAATGAGCAGTTCTTC.

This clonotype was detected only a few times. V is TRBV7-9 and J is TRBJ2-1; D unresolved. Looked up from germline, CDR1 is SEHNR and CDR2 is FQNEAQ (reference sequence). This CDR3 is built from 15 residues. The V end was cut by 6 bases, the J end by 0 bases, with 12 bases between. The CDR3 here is CASRAVGGSYNEQFF. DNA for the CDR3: TGTGCCAGCAGAGCCGTGGGCGGCTCCTACAATGAGCAGTTCTTC.

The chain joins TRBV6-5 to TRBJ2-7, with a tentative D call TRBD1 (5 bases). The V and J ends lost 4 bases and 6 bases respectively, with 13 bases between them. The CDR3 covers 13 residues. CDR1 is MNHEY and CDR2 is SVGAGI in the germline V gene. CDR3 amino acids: CASSLARVGEQYF. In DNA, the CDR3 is TGTGCCAGCAGTTTGGCCAGGGTTGGCGAGCAGTACTTC.

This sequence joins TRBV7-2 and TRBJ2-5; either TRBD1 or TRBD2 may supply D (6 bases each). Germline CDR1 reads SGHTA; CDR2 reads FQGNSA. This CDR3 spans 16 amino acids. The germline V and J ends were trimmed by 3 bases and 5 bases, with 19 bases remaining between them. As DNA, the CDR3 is TGTGCCAGCAGCTTCGGGGGACACTGGGTACGGGAGACCCAGTACTTC. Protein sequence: CASSFGGHWVRETQYF.

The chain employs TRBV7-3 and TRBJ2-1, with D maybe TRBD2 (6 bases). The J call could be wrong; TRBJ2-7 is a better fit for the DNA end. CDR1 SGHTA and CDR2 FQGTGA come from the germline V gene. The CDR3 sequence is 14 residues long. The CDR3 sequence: CASSPWTTYNEQYF. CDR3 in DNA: TGTGCCAGCAGCCCATGGACTACCTACAATGAGCAGTACTTC.

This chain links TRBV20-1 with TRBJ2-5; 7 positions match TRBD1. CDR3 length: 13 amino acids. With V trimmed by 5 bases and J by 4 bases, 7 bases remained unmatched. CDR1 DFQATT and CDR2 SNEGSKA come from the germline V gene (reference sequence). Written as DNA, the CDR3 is TGCAGTGCTGAGTCGACAGGGAGAGAGACCCAGTACTTC. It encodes CSAESTGRETQYF.